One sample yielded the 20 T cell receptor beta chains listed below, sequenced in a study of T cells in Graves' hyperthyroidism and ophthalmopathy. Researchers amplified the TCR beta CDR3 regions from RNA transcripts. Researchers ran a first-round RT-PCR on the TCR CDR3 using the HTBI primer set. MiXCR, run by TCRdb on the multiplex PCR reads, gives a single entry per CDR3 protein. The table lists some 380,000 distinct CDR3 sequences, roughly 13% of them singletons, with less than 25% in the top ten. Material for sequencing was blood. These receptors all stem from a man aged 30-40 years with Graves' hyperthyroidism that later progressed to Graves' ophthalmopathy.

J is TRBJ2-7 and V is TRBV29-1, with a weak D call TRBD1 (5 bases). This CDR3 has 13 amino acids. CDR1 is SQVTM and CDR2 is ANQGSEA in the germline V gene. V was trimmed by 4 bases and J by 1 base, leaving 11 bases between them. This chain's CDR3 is CSVATTDSYEQYF. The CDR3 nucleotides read TGCAGCGTTGCTACGACAGATTCCTACGAGCAGTACTTC.

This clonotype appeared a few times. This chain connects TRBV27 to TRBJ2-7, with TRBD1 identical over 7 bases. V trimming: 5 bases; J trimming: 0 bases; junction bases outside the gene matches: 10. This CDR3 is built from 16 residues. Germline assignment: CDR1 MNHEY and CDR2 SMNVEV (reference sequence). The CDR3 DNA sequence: TGTGCCAGCAGTAGTTTCGTAAGGGACAGCTCCTACGAGCAGTACTTC. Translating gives CASSSFVRDSSYEQYF.

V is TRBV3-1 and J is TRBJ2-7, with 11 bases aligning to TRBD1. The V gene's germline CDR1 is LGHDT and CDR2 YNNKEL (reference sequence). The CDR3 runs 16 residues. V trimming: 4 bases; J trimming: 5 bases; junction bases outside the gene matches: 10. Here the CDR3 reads CASSPTGTGGVHEQYF. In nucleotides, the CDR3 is TGTGCCAGCAGCCCTACCGGGACAGGGGGAGTCCACGAGCAGTACTTC.

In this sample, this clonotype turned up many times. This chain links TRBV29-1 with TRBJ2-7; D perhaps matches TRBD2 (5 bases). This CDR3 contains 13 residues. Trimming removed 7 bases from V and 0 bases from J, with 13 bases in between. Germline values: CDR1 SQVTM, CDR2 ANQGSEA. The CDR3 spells CSAGLGISYEQYF. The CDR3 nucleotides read TGCAGCGCTGGACTGGGTATCTCCTACGAGCAGTACTTC.

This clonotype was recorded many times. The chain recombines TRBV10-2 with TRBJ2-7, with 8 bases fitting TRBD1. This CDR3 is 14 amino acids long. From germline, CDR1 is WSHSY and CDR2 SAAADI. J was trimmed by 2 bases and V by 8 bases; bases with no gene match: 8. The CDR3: CASRGDRPAYEQYF. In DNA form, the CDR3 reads TGCGCCAGCCGAGGGGACAGGCCAGCCTACGAGCAGTACTTC.

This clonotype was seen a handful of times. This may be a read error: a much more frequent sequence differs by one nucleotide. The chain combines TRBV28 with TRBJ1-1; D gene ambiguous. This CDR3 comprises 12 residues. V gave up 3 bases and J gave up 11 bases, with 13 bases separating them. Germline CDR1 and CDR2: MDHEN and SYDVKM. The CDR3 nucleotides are TGTGCCAGCAGTTTGGAGTGGGTGGCGGCTTTCTTT. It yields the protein CASSLEWVAAFF.

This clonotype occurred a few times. CDR3 loop: CASSLGAIEKLFF. CDR3 DNA: TGTGCCAGCAGCTTAGGGGCCATTGAAAAACTGTTTTTT. V usage is TRBV7-9 and J usage is TRBJ1-4; no clear D. The germline V and J ends were trimmed by 1 base and 7 bases, with 7 bases remaining between them. The CDR3 sequence is 13 residues long. Germline V gene data show CDR1 as SEHNR and CDR2 as FQNEAQ (reference sequence).

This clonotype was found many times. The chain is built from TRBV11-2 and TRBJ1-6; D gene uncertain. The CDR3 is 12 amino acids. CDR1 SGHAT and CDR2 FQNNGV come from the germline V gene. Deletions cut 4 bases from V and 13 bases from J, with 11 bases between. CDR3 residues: CASSYIPGPLHF. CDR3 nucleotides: TGTGCCAGCAGCTATATTCCCGGCCCCCTCCACTTT. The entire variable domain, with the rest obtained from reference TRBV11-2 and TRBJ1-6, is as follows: EAGVAQSPRYKIIEKRQSVAFWCNPISGHATLYWYQQILGQGPKLLIQFQNNGVVDDSQLPKDRFSAERLKGVDSTLKIQPAKLEDSAVYLCASSYIPGPLHFGNGTRLTVT.

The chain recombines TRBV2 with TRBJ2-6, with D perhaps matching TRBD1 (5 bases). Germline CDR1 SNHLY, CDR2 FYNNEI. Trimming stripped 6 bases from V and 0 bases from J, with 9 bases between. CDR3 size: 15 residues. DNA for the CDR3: TGTGCCAGCAGAGGGGTCTCCTCTGGGGCCAACGTCCTGACTTTC. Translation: CASRGVSSGANVLTF. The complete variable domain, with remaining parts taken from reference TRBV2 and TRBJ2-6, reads EPEVTQTPSHQVTQMGQEVILRCVPISNHLYFYWYRQILGQKVEFLVSFYNNEISEKSEIFDDQFSVERPDGSNFTLKIRSTKLEDSAMYFCASRGVSSGANVLTFGAGSRLTVL.

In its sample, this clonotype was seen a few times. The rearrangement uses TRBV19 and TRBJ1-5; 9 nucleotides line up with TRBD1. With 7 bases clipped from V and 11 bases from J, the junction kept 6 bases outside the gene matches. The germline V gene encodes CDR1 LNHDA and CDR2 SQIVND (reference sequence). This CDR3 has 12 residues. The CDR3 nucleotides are TGTGCCAGTACTACAGGGGGCTTATCCCAGCATTTT. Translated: CASTTGGLSQHF.

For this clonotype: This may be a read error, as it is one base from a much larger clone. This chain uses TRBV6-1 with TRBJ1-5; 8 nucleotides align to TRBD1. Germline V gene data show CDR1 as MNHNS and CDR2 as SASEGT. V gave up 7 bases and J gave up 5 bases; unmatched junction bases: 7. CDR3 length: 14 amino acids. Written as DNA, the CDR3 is TGTGCCAGCAACTCGGACAGGGTCTATCAGCCCCAGCATTTT. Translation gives CASNSDRVYQPQHF.

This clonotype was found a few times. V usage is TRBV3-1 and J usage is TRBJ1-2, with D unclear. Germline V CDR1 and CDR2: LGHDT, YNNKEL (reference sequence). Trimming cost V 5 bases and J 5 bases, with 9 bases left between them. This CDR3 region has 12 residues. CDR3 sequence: CASSGPGYGYTF. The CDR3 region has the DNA TGTGCCAGCAGCGGTCCTGGGTATGGCTACACCTTC.

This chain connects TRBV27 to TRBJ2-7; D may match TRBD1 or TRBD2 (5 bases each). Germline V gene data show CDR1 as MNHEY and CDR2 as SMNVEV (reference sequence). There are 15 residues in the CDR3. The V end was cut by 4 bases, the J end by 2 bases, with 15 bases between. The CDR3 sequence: CASSSTGTPPYEQYF. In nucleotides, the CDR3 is TGTGCCAGCAGTTCGACCGGGACCCCGCCCTACGAGCAGTACTTC.

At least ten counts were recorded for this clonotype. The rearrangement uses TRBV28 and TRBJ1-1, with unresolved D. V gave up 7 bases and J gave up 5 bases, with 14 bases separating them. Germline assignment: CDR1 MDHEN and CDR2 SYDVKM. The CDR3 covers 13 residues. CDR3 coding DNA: TGTGCCAGCACCTTAGCGGGTGGGACTGAAGCTTTCTTT. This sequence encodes CASTLAGGTEAFF.

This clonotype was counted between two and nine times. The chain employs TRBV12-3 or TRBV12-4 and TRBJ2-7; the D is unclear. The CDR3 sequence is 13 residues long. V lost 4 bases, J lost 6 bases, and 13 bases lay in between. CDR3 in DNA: TGTGCCAGCAGTTCATCCCCGGGCTCCGAGCAGTACTTC. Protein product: CASSSSPGSEQYF.

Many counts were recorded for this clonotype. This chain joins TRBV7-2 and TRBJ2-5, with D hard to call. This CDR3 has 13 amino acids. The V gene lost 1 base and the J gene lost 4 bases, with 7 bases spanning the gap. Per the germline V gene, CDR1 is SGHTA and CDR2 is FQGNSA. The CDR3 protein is CASSLDLGETQYF. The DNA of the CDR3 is TGTGCCAGCAGCTTAGATTTGGGAGAGACCCAGTACTTC.

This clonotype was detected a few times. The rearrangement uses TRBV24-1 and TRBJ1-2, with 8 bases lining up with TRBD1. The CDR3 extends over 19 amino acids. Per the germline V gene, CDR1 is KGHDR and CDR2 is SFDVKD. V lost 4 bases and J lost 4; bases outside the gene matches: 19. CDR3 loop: CATSDQPGQAGDPPYGYTF. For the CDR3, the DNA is TGTGCCACCAGTGACCAACCGGGACAGGCGGGGGACCCACCCTATGGCTACACCTTC.

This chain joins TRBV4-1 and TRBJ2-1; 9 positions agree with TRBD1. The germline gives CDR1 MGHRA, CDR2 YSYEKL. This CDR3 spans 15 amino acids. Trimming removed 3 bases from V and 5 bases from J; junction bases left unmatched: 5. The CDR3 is CASSQGDRANNEQFF. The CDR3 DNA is TGCGCCAGCAGCCAGGGGGACAGGGCTAACAATGAGCAGTTCTTC.

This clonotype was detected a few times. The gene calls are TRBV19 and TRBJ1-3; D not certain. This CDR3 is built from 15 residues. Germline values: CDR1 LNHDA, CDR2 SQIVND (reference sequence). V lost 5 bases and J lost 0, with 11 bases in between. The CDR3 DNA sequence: TGTGCCAGTAGTCCGATACACGACTCTGGAAACACCATATATTTT. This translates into CASSPIHDSGNTIYF.

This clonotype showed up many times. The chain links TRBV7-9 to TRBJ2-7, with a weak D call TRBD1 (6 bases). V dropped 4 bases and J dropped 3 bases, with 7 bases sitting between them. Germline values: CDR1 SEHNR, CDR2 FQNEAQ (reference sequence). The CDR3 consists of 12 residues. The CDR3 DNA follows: TGTGCCAGCAGCTCAGGGGTCTACGAGCAGTACTTC. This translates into CASSSGVYEQYF.